The present T cell receptor (beta chain) was sequenced within a study of blood T cell repertoires in COVID-19. Study in general: Sources were T cells, B-cell-depleted T cells, or PBMCs; the material itself was cDNA or gDNA.

V trimming: 5 bases; J trimming: 3 bases; junction bases outside the gene matches: 7. From germline, CDR1 is SGHAT and CDR2 FQNNGV. The CDR3 is made up of 15 amino acids. Those enrolled, adults aged roughly 18 to 90 years, came from about 24 US areas. Donors were grouped by their self-reported clinical history. In the source study's methods: Estimates of nucleated cell counts were drawn from the amplification of reference gene primers. Here immunoSEQ multiplex PCR was the method, and the copy in TCRdb shows in-frame clones only, minus some. The V and J calls and clone size were taken over from that table, and D and trimming were inferred from the DNA. The sample lists around 320,000 clones; roughly 90% were seen once.

This clonotype was obtained from a woman between 45 and 65 years old who had been exposed to COVID-19. The chain links TRBV11-2 to TRBJ1-1; 9 bases map to TRBD1. Sample: PBMCs or T cells enriched from blood (not recorded which). As DNA, the CDR3 is TGTGCCAGCAGCGGAGGGACAGGGAGGGACACTGAAGCTTTCTTT. Translating gives CASSGGTGRDTEAFF.